These 10 T cell receptor beta chains originate from one sample sequenced in a study of CD8+ T cells in alopecia areata. Stated treatment: oral pan-JAK inhibitor, 5-10 mg twice daily. RNA was isolated and reverse transcribed to cDNA, the sequencing template. Measured with immunoSEQ multiplex PCR; TCRdb has only the in-frame clones, and not every one. The sample consists of about 210,000 clones, under 70% of them appearing once. Source: CD4+ T cells sorted from blood, taken at week 4, from a patient treated with tofacitinib. The source is a human donor with alopecia areata.

The chain employs TRBV4-2 and TRBJ2-5, with D possibly called TRBD1 or TRBD2 (6 bases each). There are 17 residues in the CDR3. V was shortened by 1 base and J by 5 bases, with 20 bases between the two germline ends. Germline assignment: CDR1 LGHNA and CDR2 YNFKEQ. CDR3 residues: CASSQAPYRGTVETQYF. The CDR3 coding sequence is TGTGCCAGCAGCCAAGCCCCTTATAGGGGGACTGTGGAGACCCAGTACTTC.

This sequence joins TRBV5-6 and TRBJ2-7; 8 bases match TRBD1. Germline CDR1 reads SGHDT; CDR2 reads YYEEEE. The CDR3 length is 13 residues. Unmatched junction bases numbered 4, after V lost 4 bases and J lost 4 bases. CDR3 sequence reads: CASSLDRVYEQYF. CDR3 sequence (DNA): TGTGCCAGCAGCCTGGACAGGGTGTACGAGCAGTACTTC.

V gene TRBV30 combines with J gene TRBJ2-7; D gene uncertain. V was cut by 0 bases and J by 6 bases, with 12 bases left in between. The CDR3 spans 13 residues. Germline-derived CDR1 and CDR2 are GTSNPN and SVGIG (reference sequence). The CDR3 bases are TGTGCCTGGAGTGTGGAAGGGTTGGGCGAGCAGTACTTC. It translates to CAWSVEGLGEQYF.

This chain joins TRBV7-9 and TRBJ2-5, with D perhaps matching TRBD1 or TRBD2 (7 bases each). The germline V gene encodes CDR1 SEHNR and CDR2 FQNEAQ (reference sequence). V was cut by 11 bases and J by 1 base, with 14 bases left in between. The CDR3 has 13 amino acids. CDR3 bases: TGTGCCTCCCAGGGGGGGGGCCAAGAGACCCAGTACTTC. Translating it yields CASQGGGQETQYF.

This clone turned up a few times. The chain employs TRBV30 and TRBJ2-1; D ambiguous. The CDR3 spans 12 residues. V lost 4 bases, J lost 2 bases, and 6 bases lay in between. CDR1 is GTSNPN and CDR2 is SVGIG in the germline V gene (reference sequence). The DNA of the CDR3 is TGTGCCTGGAACGTAGCCTACAATGAGCAGTTCTTC. It encodes CAWNVAYNEQFF.

The chain combines TRBV28 with TRBJ2-3; D possibly corresponds to TRBD1 (6 bases). CDR3 length equals 13 residues. Germline loops: CDR1 MDHEN, CDR2 SYDVKM. V was shortened by 6 bases and J by 6 bases, with 13 bases between the two germline ends. The CDR3, as DNA: TGTGCCAGCAGCAGGGGTACATCCGATACGCAGTATTTT. It codes for CASSRGTSDTQYF.

This clone was detected only a few times. The chain employs TRBV5-1 and TRBJ1-4; 12 nucleotides line up with TRBD1. The length of the CDR3 is 17 residues. Losses at the gene ends were 2 bases for V and 6 bases for J; bases not matched to a gene: 8. Germline V gene sequence: CDR1 SGHRS, CDR2 YFSETQ. The CDR3 loop is CASSLSGTGGGHEKLFF. CDR3 coding DNA: TGCGCCAGCAGCTTATCCGGGACAGGGGGCGGACATGAAAAACTGTTTTTT.

V and J are TRBV29-1 and TRBJ2-1, with TRBD2 identical over 15 bases. CDR1 and CDR2 (germline): SQVTM, ANQGSEA. Losses at the gene ends were 7 bases for V and 5 bases for J; bases not matched to a gene: 12. This CDR3 comprises 17 residues. CDR3 residues: CSARRWTSGGEHNEQFF. In DNA form, the CDR3 reads TGCAGCGCGCGACGGTGGACTAGCGGGGGGGAGCACAATGAGCAGTTCTTC.

V usage is TRBV11-3 and J usage is TRBJ1-1; D is unresolved. This CDR3 has 12 amino acids. CDR1 is SGHNT, CDR2 YENEEA, per germline. With 5 bases removed from V and 2 bases from J, the gap between germline ends came to 6 bases. The CDR3 DNA is TGTGCCAGCAGCAGAGACAACACTGAAGCTTTCTTT. This gives the protein CASSRDNTEAFF.

This chain joins TRBV28 and TRBJ2-3; D may be TRBD1 (6 bases). The CDR3 length is 14 residues. In germline, CDR1 is MDHEN, CDR2 SYDVKM. The germline V and J ends were trimmed by 5 bases and 6 bases, with 15 bases remaining between them. CDR3 sequence reads: CASSGGLSTDTQYF. The CDR3 DNA sequence: TGTGCCAGCAGTGGGGGCCTTTCCACGGATACGCAGTATTTT.